Shown below are 22 T cell receptor beta chains from a single sample sequenced in a study of breast tumors, draining lymph nodes, adjacent tissues. TCRdb re-analysed the multiplex PCR reads in MiXCR, keeping a single row per CDR3 protein. This table has 9,500 to 12,000 distinct CDR3 sequences, roughly 53% appearing once. Source material: breast tumor tissue. These receptors all stem from a female donor with breast cancer. Some clones in this sample may be carry-over from other donors' samples.

V gene TRBV9 combines with J gene TRBJ2-7; 9 nucleotides line up with TRBD1. Germline-derived CDR1 and CDR2 are SGDLS and YYNGEE. V shed 3 bases and J 2 bases; nucleotides not matched to a gene: 0. The length of the CDR3 is 13 residues. This chain's CDR3 is CASSGQGAYEQYF. The CDR3 DNA sequence: TGTGCCAGCAGCGGACAGGGGGCCTACGAGCAGTACTTC.

The CDR3 coding sequence is TGTGCCAGCAGCTTTGCCAGGGACTCTGGAAACACCATATATTTT. It encodes CASSFARDSGNTIYF. The chain joins TRBV7-8 to TRBJ1-3; D is perhaps TRBD1 (5 bases). The V and J ends lost 3 bases and 0 bases respectively, with 9 bases between them. The germline V gene encodes CDR1 SGHVS and CDR2 FQNEAQ. The CDR3 is 15 amino acids.

The chain joins TRBV28 to TRBJ2-3, with D hard to call. CDR3 length equals 16 residues. V lost 5 bases and J lost 2, with 17 bases in between. Germline CDR1 and CDR2: MDHEN and SYDVKM. CDR3 amino acids: CASSKNSMVNTDTQYF. The CDR3 DNA is TGTGCCAGCAGTAAAAACAGTATGGTTAACACAGATACGCAGTATTTT.

This chain uses TRBV7-8 with TRBJ1-4; tentatively, D is TRBD1 (5 bases). Trimming left V 1 base short and J 7 bases short, with 10 bases between. CDR3 length: 14 amino acids. The germline V gene has CDR1 SGHVS and CDR2 FQNEAQ. The DNA for the CDR3 is TGTGCCAGCAGCTTAGGGGGGGACGGTGAAAAACTGTTTTTT. As protein: CASSLGGDGEKLFF.

This clonotype was seen a single time. Germline and junction disagree at one end, which may indicate a read error. The genes are TRBV29-1 and TRBJ2-1, with 12 bases lining up with TRBD2. Germline-derived CDR1 and CDR2 are SQVTM and ANQGSEA. There are 16 residues in the CDR3. The CDR3 sequence is CSVEGTSGFSYNEQFF. Here the CDR3 DNA reads TGCAGCGTCGAAGGGACTAGCGGGTTCTCCTACAATGAGCAGTTCTTC.

This clonotype showed up just once. The V and J genes are TRBV10-3 and TRBJ1-4, with D unclear. Trimming removed 3 bases from V and 7 bases from J, with 9 bases in between. The CDR3 length is 13 residues. Germline assignment: CDR1 ENHRY and CDR2 SYGVKD. For the CDR3, the DNA is TGTGCCATCAGTGACAGTTTGGGTGAAAAACTGTTTTTT. It specifies CAISDSLGEKLFF.

The chain has TRBV7-2 and TRBJ2-5; D may be TRBD2 (6 bases). The length of the CDR3 is 13 residues. The germline V gene has CDR1 SGHTA and CDR2 FQGNSA. V lost 2 bases and J 9 bases, leaving 13 bases between the germline ends. CDR3 sequence: CASSLPGGGPQYF. The CDR3 DNA reads TGTGCCAGCAGCTTACCCGGGGGAGGACCCCAGTACTTC.

This clonotype was seen ten or more times. This rearrangement joins TRBV20-1 to TRBJ2-7; perhaps TRBD2 as D (5 bases). V shed 3 bases and J shed 2 bases, with 8 bases lying between them. Germline V gives CDR1 DFQATT, CDR2 SNEGSKA (reference sequence). This CDR3 contains 12 residues. The CDR3 is CSASLGAYEQYF. CDR3 DNA sequence: TGCAGTGCTAGTCTGGGAGCCTACGAGCAGTACTTC.

Of note for this clonotype: An end of the junction does not agree with germline; a read error may underlie this. This chain joins TRBV14 and TRBJ1-2; TRBD1 aligns across 9 bases. There are 15 residues in the CDR3. From germline, CDR1 is SGHDN and CDR2 FVKESK. The CDR3 DNA sequence: TGTGCCAGCAGCCAAGTACAGGGGGCTAACTATGGCTCCACCTTC. Translated: CASSQVQGANYGSTF.

The genes are TRBV20-1 and TRBJ2-1; no firm D call. V shed 0 bases and J shed 4 bases, with 7 bases lying between them. Germline CDR1 reads DFQATT; CDR2 reads SNEGSKA (reference sequence). The CDR3 runs to 13 residues. The CDR3 loop is CSARDAFYNEQFF. CDR3 nucleotides: TGCAGTGCTAGAGATGCCTTTTACAATGAGCAGTTCTTC.

This clonotype was picked up many times. This chain uses TRBV7-9 with TRBJ1-4; D is ambiguous. Germline V gene lookup returns CDR1 SEHNR and CDR2 FQNEAQ (reference sequence). The CDR3 spans 14 residues. V was clipped by 1 base and J by 6 bases, with 9 bases between them. CDR3 nucleotide sequence: TGTGCCAGCAGCTTAGTGGGCACAGATGAAAAACTGTTTTTT. This sequence encodes CASSLVGTDEKLFF. Full variable domain (rest looked up from reference TRBV7-9 and TRBJ1-4): DTGVSQNPRHKITKRGQNVTFRCDPISEHNRLYWYRQTLGQGPEFLTYFQNEAQLEKSRLLSDRFSAERPKGSFSTLEIQRTEQGDSAMYLCASSLVGTDEKLFFGSGTQLSVL.

This clonotype was picked up a small number of times. The rearrangement uses TRBV29-1 and TRBJ1-2; TRBD1 is a possible D gene (6 bases). The CDR3 totals 14 residues. Germline loops: CDR1 SQVTM, CDR2 ANQGSEA. Trimming cost V 0 bases and J 1 base, with 9 bases left between them. Written as DNA, the CDR3 is TGCAGCGTTGAAGACCGGGACAATAACTATGGCTACACCTTC. This codes for CSVEDRDNNYGYTF.

The V and J genes are TRBV29-1 and TRBJ2-7, with D possibly TRBD2 on 6 matching bases. The CDR3 has 11 residues. The V end was cut by 7 bases, the J end by 4 bases, with 11 bases between. Germline CDR1 and CDR2: SQVTM and ANQGSEA. The CDR3 region has the DNA TGCAGCGCGTGGGCGGGATACGAGCAGTACTTC. The encoded protein is CSAWAGYEQYF.

A note on this clonotype: The junction does not match germline at one end; this may be a read error. The chain carries TRBV6-5 and TRBJ1-2; no reliable D call. This CDR3 comprises 13 residues. Germline CDR1 is MNHEY and CDR2 is SVGAGI. The CDR3 spells CASSLSSLYGCTF. CDR3 in DNA: TGTGCCAGCAGTTTAAGTTCCCTCTATGGCTGCACCTTC.

The chain combines TRBV12-3 or TRBV12-4 with TRBJ1-3; the D is unclear. The V end lost 6 bases, the J end lost 1 base, and 19 bases lay between the germline ends. The CDR3 contains 17 residues. The CDR3 sequence: CASSRSLLGISGNTIYF. CDR3 DNA: TGTGCCAGCAGCCGCTCTTTATTGGGGATATCTGGAAACACCATATATTTT.

This clonotype was seen more than once but under ten times. A read error may be the cause here, since a much bigger clone is one base away. The chain is built from TRBV4-3 and TRBJ1-6; TRBD1 matches 11 bases. The germline V gene has CDR1 LGHNA and CDR2 YSLEER. The trim removed 2 bases at V and 9 bases at J, leaving 3 bases unmatched. This CDR3 contains 15 residues. DNA of the CDR3: TGCGCCAGCAGCCAACCCGGGACAGGGGGTTCACCCCTCCACTTT. It specifies CASSQPGTGGSPLHF.

This clonotype was observed a handful of times. The gene calls are TRBV7-3 and TRBJ2-1, with TRBD2 matching 10 bases. CDR1 and CDR2 from the germline V gene are SGHTA and FQGTGA. The V and J ends lost 5 bases and 4 bases, in that order; junction bases with no gene match: 8. This CDR3 region has 16 residues. CDR3 in DNA: TGTGCCAGCAGCCCGGGTAGCGGGAGGTCGTACAATGAGCAGTTCTTC. As protein: CASSPGSGRSYNEQFF.

The chain combines TRBV29-1 with TRBJ2-2; D unresolved. CDR1 and CDR2 (germline): SQVTM, ANQGSEA. CDR3 size: 11 residues. The V and J ends lost 4 bases and 4 bases respectively, with 4 bases between them. CDR3 sequence (DNA): TGCAGCGTTGGAGCCACCGGGGAGCTGTTTTTT. Amino acids: CSVGATGELFF.

The chain links TRBV6-6 to TRBJ2-7; TRBD1 is a possible D gene (5 bases). The length of the CDR3 is 13 residues. Germline V CDR1 and CDR2: MNHNY, SVGAGI (reference sequence). V lost 6 bases, J lost 6 bases, and 15 bases lay in between. DNA of the CDR3: TGTGCCAGCAGACAGTTCTCTGGGGCCGAGCAGTACTTC. This sequence encodes CASRQFSGAEQYF.

The chain combines TRBV20-1 with TRBJ2-3, with D possibly being TRBD1 (6 bases). Trimming left V 1 base short and J 3 bases short, with 11 bases between. Per the germline V gene, CDR1 is DFQATT and CDR2 is SNEGSKA (reference sequence). This CDR3 comprises 14 residues. CDR3 sequence reads: CSARGAGATDTQYF. The CDR3 bases are TGCAGTGCTAGAGGGGCAGGGGCAACAGATACGCAGTATTTT.

The rearrangement links TRBV6-1 to TRBJ1-2; 7 bases match TRBD1. Germline V gives CDR1 MNHNS, CDR2 SASEGT. Unmatched junction bases numbered 6, after V lost 9 bases and J lost 2 bases. There are 13 residues in the CDR3. CDR3 protein: CASSLRGNYGYTF. In nucleotides, the CDR3 is TGTGCCAGTTCCCTCAGGGGGAACTATGGCTACACCTTC.

The chain's CDR3 is CASSFSGRMYEQFF. Written as DNA, the CDR3 is TGTGCCAGCAGTTTCAGCGGGAGGATGTATGAGCAGTTCTTC. The rearrangement joins TRBV12-3 or TRBV12-4 to TRBJ2-1; 9 bases are a match to TRBD2. This CDR3 is 14 amino acids long. V trimming: 3 bases; J trimming: 8 bases; junction bases outside the gene matches: 5.